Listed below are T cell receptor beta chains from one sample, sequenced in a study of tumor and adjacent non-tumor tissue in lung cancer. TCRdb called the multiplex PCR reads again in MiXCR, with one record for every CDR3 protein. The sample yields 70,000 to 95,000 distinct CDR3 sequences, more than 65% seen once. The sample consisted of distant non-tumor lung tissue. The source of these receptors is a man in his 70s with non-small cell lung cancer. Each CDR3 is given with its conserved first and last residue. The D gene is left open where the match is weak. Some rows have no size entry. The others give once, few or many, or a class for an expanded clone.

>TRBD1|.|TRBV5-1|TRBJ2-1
CASSSGQDSYNEQLF
TGCGCCAGCAGCTCGGGACAGGACTCCTACAATGAGCAGCTCTTC
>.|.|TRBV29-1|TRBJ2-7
CSVERLGPTYDQYF
TGCAGCGTTGAAAGGTTGGGACCGACCTACGACCAGTACTTC
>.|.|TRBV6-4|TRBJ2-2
CDSRSNTGELFF
TGTGACAGCAGGAGTAACACCGGGGAGCTGTTTTTT
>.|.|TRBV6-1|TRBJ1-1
CVSSAGWNTDAFF
TGTGTCAGCAGCGCAGGGTGGAACACTGACGCTTTCTTT
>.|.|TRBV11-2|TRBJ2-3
CASTSFSDTASTDTQYF
TGTGCCAGCACCTCATTCTCTGACACTGCTAGCACAGATACGCAGTATTTT
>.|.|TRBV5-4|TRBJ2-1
CASVARTVVNEQFF
TGTGCCAGCGTCGCGAGGACAGTTGTAAATGAGCAGTTCTTC
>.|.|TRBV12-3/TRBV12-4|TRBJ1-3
CASRWRITIYF
TGTGCCAGCAGATGGCGAATCACCATATATTTT
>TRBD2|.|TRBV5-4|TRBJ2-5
CASRLKGWTSWSETQYF
TGTGCCAGCAGATTAAAGGGGTGGACTAGCTGGAGTGAGACCCAGTACTTC
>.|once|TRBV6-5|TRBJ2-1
CASSSTGPRYYNEQFF
TGTGCCAGCAGCTCTACCGGGCCACGCTACTACAATGAGCAGTTCTTC
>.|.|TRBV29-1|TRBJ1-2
CSVISPGANEGSFGYTF
TGCAGCGTAATTTCCCCGGGAGCCAATGAAGGTAGCTTTGGCTACACCTTC
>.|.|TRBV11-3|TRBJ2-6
CASSLRLSFGANVLTF
TGTGCCAGTAGCTTGCGACTGAGCTTTGGGGCCAACGTCCTGACTTTC
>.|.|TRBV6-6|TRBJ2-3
CAGSLCSEADTQYF
TGTGCCGGCAGCCTATGTAGTGAGGCAGATACGCAGTATTTT
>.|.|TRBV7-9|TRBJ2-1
CASPMVRSYNEQFF
TGTGCCAGCCCAATGGTCAGATCCTACAATGAGCAGTTCTTC
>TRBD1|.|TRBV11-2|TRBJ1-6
CASSEWDRAPSSSSLHF
TGTGCCAGCAGCGAATGGGACAGGGCCCCTTCTAGTTCATCCCTTCACTTT
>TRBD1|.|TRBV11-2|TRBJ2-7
CASTGDSISYEQYF
TGTGCCAGCACCGGGGACAGCATAAGCTACGAGCAATACTTC
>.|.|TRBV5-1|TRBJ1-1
CVSSLGQAGGNTEAFF
TGCGTCAGCAGCTTGGGGCAGGCGGGAGGGAACACTGAAGCTTTCTTT
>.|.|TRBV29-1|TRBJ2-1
CSVQVDYYNEQFF
TGCAGCGTTCAAGTTGACTACTACAATGAGCAGTTCTTC
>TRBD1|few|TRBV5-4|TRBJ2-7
CTSSQMDRAVYEQYF
TGTACCAGCAGCCAGATGGACAGGGCGGTCTACGAGCAGTACTTC
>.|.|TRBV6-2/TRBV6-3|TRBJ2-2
CASSRINTGESFF
TGTGCCAGCAGCAGAATTAACACCGGGGAGTCGTTTTTT
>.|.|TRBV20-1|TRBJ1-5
CRAQIPGDNQAQNF
TGCAGAGCTCAAATACCCGGGGACAATCAGGCCCAGAATTTT
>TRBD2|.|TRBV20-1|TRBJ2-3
CSARDPREGGLYADMQYF
TGCAGTGCTAGAGATCCGCGGGAGGGGGGGCTGTACGCAGATATGCAGTATTTT
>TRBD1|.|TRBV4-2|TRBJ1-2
CASNQEQGAYSYGYTF
TGTGCCAGCAACCAAGAGCAGGGGGCGTATAGCTATGGCTACACCTTC
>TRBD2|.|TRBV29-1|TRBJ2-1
CSVLGLAGTNNELFF
TGCAGCGTATTAGGACTAGCGGGAACGAACAATGAGCTGTTCTTC
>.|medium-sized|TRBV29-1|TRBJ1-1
CSARGQGLEAFF
TGCAGCGCACGGGGCCAGGGCCTCGAAGCTTTCTTT
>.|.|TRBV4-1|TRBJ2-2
CASSQVSFWAGSVTGKLFF
TGCGCCAGTAGCCAAGTTTCATTTTGGGCGGGATCAGTGACCGGGAAGTTGTTTTTT
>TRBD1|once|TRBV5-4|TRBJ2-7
CAASRDRDYKQYF
TGTGCCGCTTCGCGGGACAGGGACTACAAGCAGTACTTC
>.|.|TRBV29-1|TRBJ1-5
CSVEEGLGQPQSF
TGCAGCGTTGAAGAGGGACTAGGTCAGCCCCAGAGTTTT
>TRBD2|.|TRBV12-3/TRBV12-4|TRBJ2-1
CASIESGIYNEQFF
TGTGCCAGCATTGAGAGCGGGATCTACAATGAGCAGTTCTTC
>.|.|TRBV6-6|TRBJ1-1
CASRTGFGRYGNEAFF
TGTGCCAGCAGAACAGGGTTCGGTAGATACGGAAATGAAGCTTTCTTT
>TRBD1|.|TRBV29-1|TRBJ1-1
CSGGTVLNTEALF
TGCAGCGGAGGGACAGTCCTGAACACTGAAGCTTTATTT
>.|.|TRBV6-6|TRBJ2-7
CASSLMGAYEQYF
TGTGCCAGCAGTTTGATGGGGGCCTACGAGCAGTACTTC
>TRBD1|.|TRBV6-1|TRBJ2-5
CASTGGQGKETQYF
TGTGCCAGCACTGGCGGACAGGGAAAGGAGACACAGTACTTC
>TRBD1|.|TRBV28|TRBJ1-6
CASSSEQGAGSPSHF
TGTGCCAGCAGTTCGGAACAGGGGGCTGGATCACCCTCCCACTTT
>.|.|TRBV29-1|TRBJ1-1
CSGGRALNTEAFF
TGCAGCGGAGGGAGAGCCCTGAACACCGAAGCTTTCTTT
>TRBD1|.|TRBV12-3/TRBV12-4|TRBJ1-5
CASLGTGGNQAQHF
TGTGCCAGCTTAGGGACAGGGGGCAATCAGGCCCAGCATTTT
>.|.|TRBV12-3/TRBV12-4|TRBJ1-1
CATNLEQYTEAFF
TGTGCCACCAATTTAGAACAGTACACTGAAGCTTTCTTT
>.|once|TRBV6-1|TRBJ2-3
CGSSESTFTQYF
TGTGGCAGCAGTGAATCTACTTTTACGCAGTATTTT
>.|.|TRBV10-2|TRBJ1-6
CASRSQLGVNNSPLHF
TGTGCCAGCAGATCACAATTGGGCGTTAATAATTCGCCCCTCCACTTT
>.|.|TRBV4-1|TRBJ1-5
CASSAGGGAEYSNQHQHF
TGCGCCAGCAGCGCGGGAGGAGGCGCCGAATATAGCAATCAGCACCAGCATTTT